The rows below give T cell receptor beta chains drawn from one sample of a study of identical twins. TCRdb itself ran the 5' RACE reads through MiXCR, one entry per CDR3 protein. The table lists more than 250,000 distinct CDR3 sequences, about 8% of them singletons. These data are also associated with another study on yellow fever vaccine responses in identical twins.

Sequencing was done on a sample of memory (CD45RO+) T cells sorted from blood. Receptors originate from a woman aged 18-30 years in good health. Both conserved end residues are part of each CDR3. D genes are given only for firm matches. Clone size is given for some rows only: seen once, a few or many times, or a class if the clone is expanded.

TRBD2,TRBJ2-3,-,TRBV5-5,CASSLDVGGTDTQYF,TGTGCCAGCAGCTTGGATGTGGGAGGGACAGATACGCAGTATTTT
TRBD2,TRBJ2-5,many,TRBV19,CASSLLAGGQETQYF,TGTGCCAGTAGTTTACTAGCGGGAGGCCAAGAGACCCAGTACTTC
-,TRBJ1-5,few,TRBV6-8,CASSSLWPQHF,TGTGCCAGCAGTTCCCTATGGCCCCAGCATTTT
-,TRBJ1-1,many,TRBV12-3/TRBV12-4,CASSPGLTEAFF,TGTGCCAGCAGTCCGGGATTAACTGAAGCTTTCTTT
-,TRBJ2-1,-,TRBV20-1,CSATDGNSYNEQFF,TGCAGTGCTACAGACGGTAACTCCTACAATGAGCAGTTCTTC
-,TRBJ2-1,few,TRBV29-1,CSVVFLGTTNEQFF,TGCAGCGTTGTATTTCTGGGGACAACCAATGAGCAGTTCTTC
TRBD1,TRBJ2-4,many,TRBV20-1,CSAATGVDIQYF,TGCAGTGCCGCGACAGGGGTCGACATTCAGTACTTC
-,TRBJ2-7,once,TRBV12-3/TRBV12-4,CASSPGRGGSEQYF,TGTGCCAGCAGTCCCGGGAGAGGGGGCAGTGAGCAGTACTTC
-,TRBJ2-1,-,TRBV20-1,CSARDFQRPTYNEQFF,TGCAGTGCTAGAGATTTCCAGCGCCCTACCTACAATGAGCAGTTCTTC
TRBD2,TRBJ2-1,many,TRBV29-1,CSVEGASGRALGYNEQFF,TGCAGCGTTGAAGGGGCTAGCGGGAGAGCCCTCGGTTACAATGAGCAGTTCTTC
-,TRBJ1-5,-,TRBV10-3,CAREAGGHQPQHF,TGTGCCAGAGAGGCGGGGGGTCATCAGCCCCAGCATTTT
TRBD2,TRBJ2-1,few,TRBV6-1,CASSKRIAGGYNEQFF,TGTGCCAGCAGTAAACGGATAGCGGGGGGGTACAATGAGCAGTTCTTC
-,TRBJ1-5,many,TRBV12-3/TRBV12-4,CASTNDPNQPQHF,TGTGCCAGCACCAATGATCCCAATCAGCCCCAGCATTTT
-,TRBJ2-1,-,TRBV5-6,CASSRMGGSYNEQFF,TGTGCCAGCAGCCGAATGGGGGGCTCCTACAATGAGCAGTTCTTC
-,TRBJ2-3,many,TRBV4-2,CASGAALSSTDTQYF,TGTGCCAGCGGGGCCGCACTTTCTAGCACAGATACGCAGTATTTT
-,TRBJ1-4,-,TRBV28,CASSYLRHREKLFF,TGTGCCAGCAGTTACCTTCGACACAGAGAAAAACTGTTTTTT
-,TRBJ2-5,many,TRBV6-5,CASSYRRTQYF,TGTGCCAGCAGTTACAGGAGGACCCAGTACTTC
TRBD1,TRBJ2-5,many,TRBV20-1,CSAEIWARGPETQYF,TGCAGTGCTGAGATTTGGGCCAGGGGGCCGGAGACCCAGTACTTC
-,TRBJ2-1,many,TRBV12-3/TRBV12-4,CASRGAQRVNEQFF,TGTGCCAGCAGGGGGGCGCAGAGGGTCAATGAGCAGTTCTTC
TRBD2,TRBJ2-5,few,TRBV7-9,CASSLRTSGRTGETQYF,TGTGCCAGCAGCTTACGGACTAGCGGGAGGACGGGAGAGACCCAGTACTTC
-,TRBJ2-5,-,TRBV11-3,CASSLYSKETQYF,TGTGCCAGCAGCTTATACAGTAAAGAGACCCAGTACTTC
-,TRBJ2-5,-,TRBV15,CATSSRTEGGETQYF,TGTGCCACCAGCTCGCGGACGGAAGGGGGAGAGACCCAGTACTTC
-,TRBJ2-5,-,TRBV29-1,CSVRAGETQYF,TGCAGCGTTCGAGCCGGGGAGACCCAGTACTTC
-,TRBJ1-2,few,TRBV3-1,CASSPKSRGSYTF,TGTGCCAGCAGCCCCAAGAGCAGGGGAAGCTACACCTTC
TRBD2,TRBJ2-1,many,TRBV7-8,CASSLSSGNEQFF,TGTGCCAGCAGCTTATCTAGCGGGAATGAGCAGTTCTTC
-,TRBJ2-7,few,TRBV5-1,CASSQTGPSDEQYF,TGCGCCAGCAGCCAGACGGGCCCCTCTGACGAGCAGTACTTC
-,TRBJ2-5,many,TRBV5-1,CASSLNSPGGPETQYF,TGCGCCAGCAGCTTGAATTCCCCCGGGGGGCCGGAGACCCAGTACTTC
-,TRBJ2-3,many,TRBV6-5,CASSSNTGSYGDTQYF,TGTGCCAGCAGTTCCAATACCGGGAGTTACGGGGATACGCAGTATTTT
TRBD2,TRBJ2-1,-,TRBV28,CASNKRGHYNEQFF,TGTGCCAGCAACAAGCGGGGGCACTACAATGAGCAGTTCTTC